These T cell receptor beta chains were read from a single sample in a study of control samples from healthy donors and cancer patients. Sequencing used immunoSEQ multiplex PCR; TCRdb keeps in-frame clones, though not all of them. This repertoire shows roughly 180,000 clones, about 93% found once; its top ten account for over 3.5%. The material sequenced was blood. Receptors were obtained from a woman in her fifties or sixties in good health. The CDR3 runs from the conserved cysteine through the conserved F or W. The D gene is left open where the match is weak. Size is stated for part of the rows, as once, few or many counts, or as a class when the clone is expanded.

>18|-|-|TRBV7-7|TRBJ2-3
CASSLEDGQAGTTDTQYF
TGTGCTAGCAGCTTAGAGGATGGGCAGGCGGGTACGACAGATACGCAGTATTTT
>17|TRBD1|-|TRBV6-2/TRBV6-3|TRBJ1-2
CASSGTEGTGYHYGYTF
TGTGCCAGCAGCGGAACTGAGGGGACAGGGTATCACTATGGCTACACCTTC
>16|-|once|TRBV4-3|TRBJ1-4
CASSQGKGSGGEKLFF
TGCGCCAGCAGCCAAGGAAAAGGGTCTGGTGGGGAAAAACTGTTTTTT
>15|-|-|TRBV7-2|TRBJ1-3
CASSLSGDYGNTIYF
TGTGCCAGCAGCTTATCGGGGGACTATGGAAACACCATATATTTT
>13|-|-|TRBV18|TRBJ1-3
CASYSESGNTIYF
TGTGCCAGCTACAGCGAATCTGGAAACACCATATATTTT
>13|-|-|TRBV27|TRBJ1-2
CASSFRSNYGYTF
TGTGCCAGCAGTTTTCGTTCGAACTATGGCTACACCTTC
>15|-|once|TRBV6-5|TRBJ2-5
CASSYRPTYQETQYF
TGTGCCAGCAGTTACCGACCGACGTACCAAGAGACCCAGTACTTC
>16|TRBD2|-|TRBV5-6|TRBJ2-2
CASNEYLAGGPGELFF
TGTGCCAGCAACGAGTACCTAGCGGGGGGGCCCGGGGAGCTGTTTTTT
>13|TRBD2|-|TRBV11-2|TRBJ2-7
CASSSFLAGEQYF
TGTGCCAGCAGCTCATTTCTAGCGGGCGAGCAGTACTTC
>15|-|-|TRBV7-9|TRBJ2-1
CASSLLRQHHNEQFF
TGTGCCAGCAGCTTATTGCGACAACACCACAATGAGCAGTTCTTC
>13|TRBD1|-|TRBV18|TRBJ2-7
CASSQGAFYEQYF
TGTGCCAGCTCACAGGGGGCTTTTTACGAGCAGTACTTC
>17|TRBD1|-|TRBV4-3|TRBJ2-3
CASSQAGTGAITDTQYF
TGCGCCAGCAGCCAGGCCGGGACAGGAGCGATCACAGATACGCAGTATTTT
>14|TRBD1|once|TRBV7-9|TRBJ1-5
CASSETGSNQPQHF
TGTGCCAGCTCCGAGACAGGGAGCAATCAGCCCCAGCATTTT
>15|-|-|TRBV6-1|TRBJ2-7
CASSERQMGIYEQYF
TGTGCCAGCAGTGAACGGCAGATGGGGATTTACGAGCAGTACTTC
>15|TRBD1|-|TRBV6-5|TRBJ1-2
CASSYSRQGYYGYTF
TGTGCCAGCAGTTACTCCCGACAGGGCTACTATGGCTACACCTTC
>17|TRBD1|-|TRBV7-8|TRBJ1-4
CASSLAMDRAGSEKLFF
TGTGCCAGCAGCTTAGCAATGGACAGGGCCGGGAGTGAAAAACTGTTTTTT
>11|-|-|TRBV6-4|TRBJ1-2
CASSGDYGYTF
TGTGCCAGCAGTGGGGACTATGGCTACACCTTC
>14|-|-|TRBV7-2|TRBJ2-7
CASSLAAGPYEQYF
TGTGCCAGCAGCTTAGCAGCGGGCCCCTACGAGCAGTACTTC
>13|-|-|TRBV6-5|TRBJ1-1
CASSYDRNTEAFF
TGTGCCAGCAGCTACGACAGGAACACTGAAGCTTTCTTT
>16|TRBD2|-|TRBV10-3|TRBJ2-1
CAISEAVAGGPDEQFF
TGTGCCATCAGTGAGGCGGTGGCGGGGGGGCCCGATGAGCAGTTCTTC
>11|-|-|TRBV30|TRBJ1-1
CAWSLTFEAFF
TGTGCCTGGAGTCTTACCTTTGAAGCTTTCTTT
>15|-|-|TRBV7-8|TRBJ1-4
CASSLGWMDHEKLFF
TGTGCCAGCAGCTTAGGGTGGATGGACCATGAAAAACTGTTTTTT
>14|-|-|TRBV5-1|TRBJ1-1
CASSLGQPNTEAFF
TGCGCCAGCAGCCTCGGACAGCCGAACACTGAAGCTTTCTTT
>14|-|once|TRBV10-3|TRBJ1-1
CAISLGTPNTEAFF
TGTGCCATCAGTCTGGGGACGCCGAACACTGAAGCTTTCTTT
>15|TRBD1|-|TRBV9|TRBJ1-2
CASSAPTGGLYGYTF
TGTGCCAGCAGCGCCCCGACAGGGGGCCTCTATGGCTACACCTTC
>14|TRBD1|-|TRBV12-5|TRBJ2-7
CASAGQGTSYEQYF
TGTGCTAGTGCGGGACAGGGTACCTCCTACGAGCAGTACTTC
>16|TRBD1|-|TRBV9|TRBJ1-6
CASSVDPQGVNSPLHF
TGTGCCAGCAGCGTCGATCCTCAGGGGGTCAATTCACCCCTCCACTTT
>17|TRBD2|-|TRBV5-1|TRBJ2-2
CASSSSGGLAWTGELFF
TGCGCCAGCAGCTCAAGCGGGGGACTAGCGTGGACCGGGGAGCTGTTTTTT
>15|-|-|TRBV11-3|TRBJ2-1
CASSRRGVRNNEQFF
TGTGCCAGCAGCCGAAGGGGGGTTCGGAACAATGAGCAGTTCTTC
>16|TRBD1|-|TRBV4-2|TRBJ1-2
CASSQDLRTGNYGYTF
TGTGCCAGCAGCCAAGACCTAAGGACAGGGAACTATGGCTACACCTTC
>14|TRBD1|-|TRBV6-4|TRBJ1-1
CASSDTDRGTEAFF
TGTGCCAGCAGTGACACCGACAGGGGGACTGAAGCTTTCTTT
>15|TRBD1|-|TRBV19|TRBJ2-3
CASSPTGGAPDTQYF
TGTGCCAGTAGTCCGACAGGGGGAGCCCCAGATACGCAGTATTTT
>15|-|few|TRBV6-5|TRBJ2-1
CASSIRDTFSNEQFF
TGTGCCAGCAGTATCCGAGACACCTTTTCGAATGAGCAGTTCTTC
>11|-|-|TRBV10-3|TRBJ1-2
CAIQGSHGYTF
TGTGCCATCCAGGGATCGCATGGCTACACCTTC
>13|-|-|TRBV7-7|TRBJ2-1
CASSPRDLNEQFF
TGTGCCAGCAGCCCGCGGGATTTGAATGAGCAGTTCTTC
>13|-|-|TRBV6-1|TRBJ1-2
CASSESRSYGYTF
TGTGCCAGCAGTGAAAGCAGGTCCTATGGCTACACCTTC
>14|-|-|TRBV2|TRBJ1-1
CASSVEGGSTEAFF
TGTGCCAGCAGTGTCGAGGGGGGGAGCACTGAAGCTTTCTTT
>15|TRBD1|-|TRBV9|TRBJ2-7
CASSVGRDRGYEQYF
TGTGCCAGCAGCGTAGGTCGGGACAGGGGCTACGAGCAGTACTTC
>11|-|-|TRBV6-5|TRBJ2-4
CASSYEAIQYF
TGTGCCAGCAGTTACGAGGCCATTCAGTACTTC
>15|-|-|TRBV6-5|TRBJ1-1
CASSSAGSMNTEAFF
TGTGCCAGCAGTTCCGCAGGATCGATGAACACTGAAGCTTTCTTT
>15|TRBD2|-|TRBV6-2/TRBV6-3|TRBJ2-3
CASSTRLAGADTQYF
TGTGCCAGCAGTACCCGACTAGCGGGGGCAGATACGCAGTATTTT
>14|-|-|TRBV9|TRBJ2-5
CASSVAQGQETQYF
TGTGCCAGCAGCGTAGCGCAGGGTCAAGAGACCCAGTACTTC
>16|TRBD2|-|TRBV2|TRBJ2-5
CASRSMRGGRRETQYF
TGTGCCAGCAGGTCGATGCGGGGGGGCAGGCGAGAGACCCAGTACTTC
>18|TRBD1|-|TRBV5-5|TRBJ1-5
CASSLSETGYISNQPQHF
TGTGCCAGCAGCTTGTCCGAGACAGGGTATATTAGCAATCAGCCCCAGCATTTT
>14|-|-|TRBV6-6|TRBJ1-4
CASSVKGRNEKLFF
TGTGCCAGCAGCGTCAAAGGCCGTAATGAAAAACTGTTTTTT
>17|-|once|TRBV18|TRBJ1-3
CASSPSRQGLSGNTIYF
TGTGCCAGCTCACCATCCCGGCAGGGTTTGTCTGGAAACACCATATATTTT